These 27 T cell receptor beta chains were sequenced from one sample in a study of T cell clonality in common variable immunodeficiency. Assay: immunoSEQ multiplex PCR; the TCRdb copy retains only in-frame clones and omits some. This repertoire lists 55,000 to 65,000 clones without singletons; approximately 1.7% sits in the top ten. Sample: peripheral blood mononuclear cells. The receptor set was obtained from a person aged 18 to 75 in good health.

This clone was seen ten or more times. The read halts 3 residues ahead of the CDR3 end, with the missing end drawn from the germline J gene. The chain links TRBV18 to TRBJ2-2; perhaps TRBD2 as D (5 bases). The CDR3 consists of 14 residues. The V gene lost 3 bases and the J gene lost 4 bases, with 9 bases spanning the gap. Looked up from germline, CDR1 is KGHSH and CDR2 is LQKENI. CDR3 bases read: TGTGCCAGCTCACCGGACTCGCGCACCGGGGAG. It translates to CASSPDSRTGE. The full CDR3 is CASSPDSRTGELFF.

Details on this clone: Sequencing ends 3 residues short of the CDR3 end; the germline J gene provides the rest. This chain links TRBV7-9 with TRBJ1-1; D may be TRBD1 (6 bases). This CDR3 comprises 14 residues. V was pared by 1 base and J by 5 bases, with 11 bases between. Germline assignment: CDR1 SEHNR and CDR2 FQNEAQ (reference sequence). The sequenced CDR3 bases are TGTGCCAGCAGCTTAGTTGGGGGCGCGACTGAA. It is translated as CASSLVGGATE. The complete CDR3 protein is CASSLVGGATEAFF.

This clone appeared many times. The read falls 3 residues short of the CDR3 end, and the missing part is taken from the germline J gene. The chain combines TRBV20-1 with TRBJ2-1; maybe TRBD1 (5 bases). V was trimmed by 0 bases and J by 8 bases, leaving 20 bases between them. Germline V lookup: CDR1 DFQATT, CDR2 SNEGSKA (reference sequence). The CDR3 length is 16 residues. The chain's CDR3 is CSARDTAGWVVDEQFF. The covered CDR3 bases are TGCAGTGCTAGAGATACGGCAGGGTGGGTTGTGGATGAG.

This clone appeared many times. The sequence runs out 3 residues before the end of the CDR3; the remainder is reconstructed from the germline J gene. The J gene is TRBJ2-1, the V gene TRBV5-1; TRBD1 matches at 9 bases. The CDR3 is 13 amino acids. Losses at the gene ends were 3 bases for V and 8 bases for J; bases not matched to a gene: 3. Germline CDR1 is SGHRS and CDR2 is YFSETQ. CDR3 amino acids: CASSSDRGDEQFF. The sequenced CDR3 bases are TGCGCCAGCAGCTCAGACAGGGGGGATGAG.

About this clone itself: The read ends 3 residues early relative to the CDR3; the germline J gene fills the gap. The chain uses TRBV10-2 and TRBJ2-1; 10 bases fit TRBD2. Germline CDR1 reads WSHSY; CDR2 reads SAAADI. J lost 6 bases, V lost 5 bases, and 13 bases had no gene match. CDR3 length equals 17 residues. The CDR3: CASSPPHLAGVLNEQFF. CDR3 DNA (partial): TGCGCCAGCAGTCCCCCGCACCTAGCGGGAGTTCTCAATGAG.

This clone was counted many times. The read terminates 3 residues ahead of where the CDR3 ends, so the germline J gene completes it. This chain joins TRBV20-1 and TRBJ2-2; possibly TRBD2 for D (5 bases). This CDR3 region has 14 residues. Germline lookup yields CDR1 DFQATT and CDR2 SNEGSKA (reference sequence). V was clipped by 1 base and J by 3 bases, with 9 bases between them. Here the CDR3 reads CSARAGLDTGELFF. The part of the CDR3 DNA that was read is TGCAGTGCTAGAGCGGGGTTAGACACCGGGGAG.

There are many counts of this clone. With the read ending 3 residues before the CDR3 end, the germline J gene is used to fill in that end. The chain couples TRBV20-1 to TRBJ2-3; D perhaps matches TRBD1 (6 bases). CDR3 length: 14 amino acids. The V and J ends lost 3 bases and 1 base respectively, with 11 bases between them. Germline V gene sequence: CDR1 DFQATT, CDR2 SNEGSKA (reference sequence). CDR3 DNA (partial): TGCAGTGCTAGGATCCCAGGGGGCACAGATACG. Its protein is CSARIPGGTDT. The full CDR3 protein is CSARIPGGTDTQYF.

This clone was found many times. The CDR3 end lies 3 residues beyond the end of the read and is filled in from the germline J gene. The genes are TRBV7-3 and TRBJ2-3; 11 bases line up with TRBD2. Germline V gene lookup returns CDR1 SGHTA and CDR2 FQGTGA. Losses at the gene ends were 5 bases for V and 0 bases for J; bases not matched to a gene: 4. The CDR3 totals 16 residues. The part of the CDR3 DNA that was read is TGTGCCAGCAGCGAAGGGACTAGCGGAAGCACAGATACG. This codes for CASSEGTSGSTDT. The CDR3 in full is CASSEGTSGSTDTQYF.

This clone was seen at least ten times. The read falls 3 residues short of the CDR3 end, and the missing part is taken from the germline J gene. V usage is TRBV6-2 or TRBV6-3 and J usage is TRBJ1-1; a weak D match, TRBD1 (6 bases). Looked up from germline, CDR1 is MNHEY and CDR2 is SVGEGT. V gave up 5 bases and J gave up 3 bases, with 16 bases separating them. This CDR3 has 15 residues. The CDR3 reads CASSTEGGGDTEAFF. The sequenced CDR3 bases are TGTGCCAGCAGTACCGAGGGGGGGGGAGACACTGAA.

Ten or more counts support this clone. The CDR3 goes on 3 residues after the read ends, and that part is filled in from the germline J gene. The genes are TRBV7-6 and TRBJ1-4; D may be TRBD1 (6 bases). CDR1 and CDR2 (germline): SGHVS, FNYEAQ. The CDR3 extends over 15 amino acids. V lost 5 bases, J lost 8 bases, and 18 bases lay in between. CDR3 DNA, as far as it was read: TGTGCCAGCAGCGAAAACAGGGCTTCGGGAGAAAAA. Translation: CASSENRASGEK. The CDR3 as a whole reads CASSENRASGEKLFF. The variable domain in full, with the rest retrieved from reference TRBV7-6 and TRBJ1-4, is GAGVSQSPRYKVTKRGQDVALRCDPISGHVSLYWYRQALGQGPEFLTYFNYEAQQDKSGLPNDRFSAERPEGSISTLTIQRTEQRDSAMYRCASSENRASGEKLFFGSGTQLSVL.

This clone has at least ten counts. Read coverage stops 3 residues before the CDR3 terminus; the germline J gene supplies the remainder. The rearrangement links TRBV19 to TRBJ1-2, with a weak D call TRBD1 (6 bases). This CDR3 is 15 amino acids long. Germline V gene data show CDR1 as LNHDA and CDR2 as SQIVND (reference sequence). The V and J ends lost 2 bases and 6 bases respectively, with 16 bases between them. The CDR3 is CASSINPDRRNGYTF. The CDR3 bases that were read are TGTGCCAGTAGTATAAACCCGGACAGACGAAATGGC.

As to this clone: Sequencing ends 3 residues short of the CDR3 end; the germline J gene provides the rest. The chain combines TRBV7-9 with TRBJ2-3; D perhaps matches TRBD1 (6 bases). V was shortened by 5 bases and J by 6 bases, with 12 bases between the two germline ends. The CDR3 is 13 amino acids. CDR1 is SEHNR and CDR2 is FQNEAQ in the germline V gene (reference sequence). This CDR3 is CASSAQGRDTQYF. The CDR3 bases that were read are TGTGCCAGCAGCGCACAGGGTAGGGATACG.

In its sample, this clone was seen many times. Here the CDR3 reads CASTLGGRDEQYF. The CDR3 bases that were read are TGTGCCAGCACCCTGGGGGGGCGCGACGAG. The chain links TRBV13 to TRBJ2-7; D might be TRBD2 (7 bases). The read comes to an end 3 residues before the CDR3 does, leaving the germline J gene to fill in the end. The CDR3 spans 13 residues. Trimming left V 7 bases short and J 5 bases short, with 15 bases between. CDR1 is PRHDT, CDR2 FYEKMQ, per germline (reference sequence).

This clone was seen at least ten times. The read ends 3 residues before the CDR3 terminus; that terminus is restored from the germline J gene. This sequence joins TRBV5-1 and TRBJ2-7; D unclear. The CDR3 runs 14 residues. The germline V and J ends were trimmed by 0 bases and 0 bases, with 7 bases remaining between them. In germline, CDR1 is SGHRS, CDR2 YFSETQ. The CDR3 region is CASSLVYDSYEQYF. The sequenced CDR3 bases are TGCGCCAGCAGCTTGGTCTATGACTCCTACGAG.

There are many counts of this clone. The CDR3 protein is CSALPRTDTQYF. The covered CDR3 bases are TGCAGTGCCCTCCCTCGCACAGATACG. The chain combines TRBV20-1 with TRBJ2-3, with D hard to call. The CDR3 end lies 3 residues beyond the end of the read and is filled in from the germline J gene. The CDR3 length is 12 residues. V was pared by 6 bases and J by 1 base, with 8 bases between. The germline V gene has CDR1 DFQATT and CDR2 SNEGSKA (reference sequence).

This clone came up a few times. The read terminates 3 residues before the CDR3 end, so the remaining end is supplied by the germline J gene. The sample carries other DNA sequences with the same CDR3. This chain joins TRBV18 and TRBJ2-5; perhaps TRBD2 as D (6 bases). This CDR3 is built from 15 residues. In germline, CDR1 is KGHSH, CDR2 LQKENI. With 3 bases removed from V and 5 bases from J, the gap between germline ends came to 16 bases. This CDR3 reads CASSPGAGPQETQYF. The CDR3 DNA, read in part, is TGTGCCAGCTCACCCGGAGCGGGCCCTCAGGAGACC.

The table lists this clone with many counts. The sequence runs out 3 residues before the end of the CDR3; the remainder is reconstructed from the germline J gene. The chain is built from TRBV7-9 and TRBJ1-6; TRBD1 matches at 10 bases. J was trimmed by 7 bases and V by 1 base; bases with no gene match: 1. The length of the CDR3 is 15 residues. Germline CDR1 reads SEHNR; CDR2 reads FQNEAQ (reference sequence). The part of the CDR3 DNA that was read is TGTGCCAGCAGCTTAGAGGGACAGGGGAATTCACCC. This sequence encodes CASSLEGQGNSP. The full-length CDR3 reads as CASSLEGQGNSPLHF.

This clone came up many times. The read falls 3 residues short of the CDR3 end, and the missing part is taken from the germline J gene. The chain employs TRBV7-9 and TRBJ1-2; D gene unclear. The CDR3 is 14 residues long. V shed 2 bases and J shed 5 bases, with 12 bases lying between them. Looked up from germline, CDR1 is SEHNR and CDR2 is FQNEAQ (reference sequence). CDR3 protein: CASSLISGLYGYTF. Partial CDR3 DNA: TGTGCCAGCAGCTTAATTTCTGGACTTTATGGC.

This clone appeared many times. The read falls 3 residues short of the CDR3 end, and the missing part is taken from the germline J gene. The chain joins TRBV20-1 to TRBJ2-3; tentatively, D is TRBD1 (5 bases). Germline values: CDR1 DFQATT, CDR2 SNEGSKA (reference sequence). The CDR3 runs to 14 residues. V was clipped by 3 bases and J by 3 bases, with 13 bases between them. The CDR3 here is CSASLGAGTDTQYF. Incomplete CDR3 DNA: TGCAGTGCTAGTTTAGGGGCAGGGACAGATACG.

The sample holds many counts of this clone. The DNA read from the CDR3 is TGTGCCTGGACCGAGGGACAGGGAGGAAATCAGCCC. Translated: CAWTEGQGGNQP. In full, the CDR3 reads CAWTEGQGGNQPQHF. The V and J genes are TRBV30 and TRBJ1-5; 9 nucleotides align to TRBD1. The read ends 3 residues shy of where the CDR3 ends; the end is completed using the germline J gene. CDR3 length: 15 residues. Trimming cost V 4 bases and J 4 bases; bases outside gene matches: 8. Germline V gives CDR1 GTSNPN, CDR2 SVGIG (reference sequence).

This clone was seen ten or more times. Read data end 3 residues before the CDR3 end; the end is taken from the germline J gene. The chain has TRBV18 and TRBJ1-1; TRBD1 matches 7 bases. This CDR3 spans 15 amino acids. V lost 2 bases and J lost 0; bases outside the gene matches: 3. The germline CDR1 and CDR2 sequences are KGHSH and LQKENI. The sequenced part of the CDR3 DNA is TGTGCCAGCTCACCAGGACAGGCGATGAACACTGAA. It encodes CASSPGQAMNTE. The full CDR3 sequence reads CASSPGQAMNTEAFF.

This clone has a count of ten or more. The sequenced part of the CDR3 DNA is TGTGCCGTCTCGGCTAGCAACTCCTACGAG. It encodes CAVSASNSYE. The whole CDR3 sequence is CAVSASNSYEQYF. The V call is TRBV24-1, the J call TRBJ2-7; maybe TRBD2 (5 bases). The sequence runs out 3 residues before the end of the CDR3; the remainder is reconstructed from the germline J gene. Trimming took off 12 bases at V and 0 bases at J, with 14 bases between the two ends. CDR1 is KGHDR, CDR2 SFDVKD, per germline. This CDR3 region has 13 residues.

There are a few counts of this clone. Read sequence stops 3 residues before the CDR3 end, and the germline J gene provides the missing end. The chain recombines TRBV20-1 with TRBJ2-3, with TRBD2 as a possible D gene (6 bases). Per the germline V gene, CDR1 is DFQATT and CDR2 is SNEGSKA (reference sequence). This CDR3 has 16 residues. The germline V and J ends were trimmed by 4 bases and 0 bases, with 17 bases remaining between them. The CDR3 sequence: CSAIGLEGWSTDTQYF. CDR3 bases read: TGCAGTGCTATCGGATTGGAGGGTTGGAGCACAGATACG.

The table lists this clone with many counts. Read data end 3 residues before the CDR3 end; the end is taken from the germline J gene. The V call is TRBV9, the J call TRBJ2-3; the match to TRBD2 covers 8 bases. CDR3 length equals 16 residues. V was pared by 0 bases and J by 2 bases, with 5 bases of the junction left unmatched. The V gene's germline CDR1 is SGDLS and CDR2 YYNGEE. The CDR3 DNA, read in part, is TGTGCCAGCAGCGTAGGAGCGGGAGAGACCACAGATACG. This gives the protein CASSVGAGETTDT. The entire CDR3 protein is CASSVGAGETTDTQYF.

Ten or more counts support this clone. With the read ending 3 residues before the CDR3 end, the germline J gene is used to fill in that end. J is TRBJ2-7 and V is TRBV30, with 8 bases matching TRBD1. From germline, CDR1 is GTSNPN and CDR2 SVGIG (reference sequence). J was trimmed by 3 bases and V by 1 base; bases with no gene match: 5. This CDR3 has 14 amino acids. CDR3 bases read: TGTGCCTGGAGTGGGTTAGGACAGGGCTACGAG. Amino acid sequence: CAWSGLGQGYE. In full, the CDR3 is CAWSGLGQGYEQYF.

This clone showed up many times. The CDR3 extends 3 residues past the end of the read, so its final part is completed from the germline J gene. This rearrangement joins TRBV11-3 to TRBJ1-4, with TRBD1 matching 7 bases. Germline assignment: CDR1 SGHNT and CDR2 YENEEA. V lost 6 bases to trimming and J lost 8 bases; unmatched junction nucleotides: 9. The CDR3 is made up of 14 amino acids. The part of the CDR3 DNA that was read is TGTGCCAGCAGAGACAGGGAGAGGGGCGAAAAA. Encoded protein: CASRDRERGEK. The full CDR3 is CASRDRERGEKLFF.

This clone was recorded many times. Here the CDR3 reads CASSPGVYTGELFF. Partial CDR3 DNA: TGTGCCAGCAGCCCCGGGGTTTACACCGGGGAG. The rearrangement uses TRBV5-5 and TRBJ2-2; tentatively, D is TRBD2 (5 bases). The read terminates 3 residues before the CDR3 end, so the remaining end is supplied by the germline J gene. The germline V gene encodes CDR1 SGHKS and CDR2 YYEKEE (reference sequence). V lost 4 bases to trimming and J lost 3 bases, with 10 bases between them. This CDR3 is built from 14 residues. The full variable domain, in which reference TRBV5-5 and TRBJ2-2 provide the parts outside the CDR3, is DAGVTQSPTHLIKTRGQQVTLRCSPISGHKSVSWYQQVLGQGPQFIFQYYEKEERGRGNFPDRFSARQFPNYSSELNVNALLLGDSALYLCASSPGVYTGELFFGEGSRLTVL.